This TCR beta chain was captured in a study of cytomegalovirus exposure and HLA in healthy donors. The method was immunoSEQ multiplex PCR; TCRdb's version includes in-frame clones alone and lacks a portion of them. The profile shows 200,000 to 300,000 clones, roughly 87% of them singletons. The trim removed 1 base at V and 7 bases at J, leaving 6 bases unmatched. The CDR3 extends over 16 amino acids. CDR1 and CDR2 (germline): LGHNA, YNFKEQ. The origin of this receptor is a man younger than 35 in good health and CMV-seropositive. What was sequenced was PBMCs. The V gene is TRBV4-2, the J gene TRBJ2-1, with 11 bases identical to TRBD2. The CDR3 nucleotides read TGTGCCAGCAGCCAAGGACTAGCGGGAACATGGAATGAGCAGTTCTTC. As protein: CASSQGLAGTWNEQFF.